This T cell receptor (beta chain) appears in the sequencing data of a study of shared clonotypes between healthy human individuals. Regarding the study as a whole: Donor clonotype sharing was expected to depend on sequencing depth. Non-shared clonotypes were found to have lower generation probabilities than the clonotypes that were shared by all four of the sorted-subset donors.

Positively selected for CCR7, the CD45RO-negative cells used as naive CD8 cells excluded terminally differentiated effector memory CD45RA+ cells. Only Caucasian adults living in Nashville, Tennessee served as donors. V was clipped by 4 bases and J by 5 bases, with 11 bases between them. From germline, CDR1 is SEHNR and CDR2 FQNEAQ (reference sequence). The CDR3 loop spans 13 amino acids. Method: immunoSEQ multiplex PCR; TCRdb's copy keeps in-frame clones and lacks some. The sample carries around 2,100,000 clones, about 95% recorded once. As to this clone: Its antigen is unidentified.

The chain employs TRBV7-9 and TRBJ2-5; maybe TRBD1 (6 bases). This clonotype was sampled from a man between 18 and 35 years old in good health. Sequencing used naive CD8+ T cells sorted from blood. The CDR3 loop is CASSWAGEETQYF. DNA of the CDR3: TGTGCCAGCAGCTGGGCAGGGGAGGAGACCCAGTACTTC. The full variable domain, with the rest looked up from reference TRBV7-9 and TRBJ2-5, is DTGVSQNPRHKITKRGQNVTFRCDPISEHNRLYWYRQTLGQGPEFLTYFQNEAQLEKSRLLSDRFSAERPKGSFSTLEIQRTEQGDSAMYLCASSWAGEETQYFGPGTRLLVL.